Following are 25 T cell receptor beta chains from one sample sequenced in a study of cytomegalovirus exposure and HLA in healthy donors. Amplification used 60 Vbeta primers and 13 Jbeta primers. Sequenced by immunoSEQ multiplex PCR; TCRdb stores in-frame clones only, minus some. Of 160,000 or so clones listed, just under 80% are singletons. Input material: PBMCs. These receptors were collected from a man aged 25 to 40 in good health and CMV-seronegative.

The chain is built from TRBV10-1 and TRBJ2-1, with D possibly matching TRBD2 (6 bases). Between the trimmed V and J ends, which lost 0 bases and 7 bases, there was a span of 13 bases. This CDR3 has 15 amino acids. Germline CDR1 WNHNN, CDR2 SYGVQD (reference sequence). CDR3 DNA sequence: TGCGCCAGCAGTGAGTCGAGTAGCGGAATGAATGAGCAGTTCTTC. As protein: CASSESSSGMNEQFF.

This clone has just one count. This rearrangement joins TRBV7-3 to TRBJ2-3; 9 bases line up with TRBD1. CDR3 length: 15 amino acids. Losses at the gene ends were 3 bases for V and 6 bases for J; bases not matched to a gene: 7. Germline V CDR1 and CDR2: SGHTA, FQGTGA. Here the CDR3 DNA reads TGTGCCAGCAGCTTCGGGACAGGGCTAGTGGATACGCAGTATTTT. This codes for CASSFGTGLVDTQYF.

The V gene is TRBV7-9, the J gene TRBJ2-2, with 12 bases that match TRBD2. Germline V gene lookup returns CDR1 SEHNR and CDR2 FQNEAQ (reference sequence). This CDR3 is 16 amino acids long. Trimming took 5 bases from V and 6 from J; bases not matched to a gene: 7. CDR3 DNA: TGTGCCAGCAGCACCCCTAGCGGGGGGGGAGCCGGGGAGCTGTTTTTT. Protein: CASSTPSGGGAGELFF.

The J gene is TRBJ2-7, the V gene TRBV5-1; 10 bases are a match to TRBD1. Germline CDR1 is SGHRS and CDR2 is YFSETQ. The V segment lost 0 bases and the J segment 4 bases; nucleotides outside the gene matches: 4. The CDR3 extends over 15 amino acids. For the CDR3, the DNA is TGCGCCAGCAGCTTGGGAGGGACAGGGGTGTACGAGCAGTACTTC. This gives the protein CASSLGGTGVYEQYF. Using reference TRBV5-1 and TRBJ2-7 for the parts outside the CDR3, the full variable domain is KAGVTQTPRYLIKTRGQQVTLSCSPISGHRSVSWYQQTPGQGLQFLFEYFSETQRNKGNFPGRFSGRQFSNSRSEMNVSTLELGDSALYLCASSLGGTGVYEQYFGPGTRLTVT.

This sequence joins TRBV5-1 and TRBJ2-1, with D maybe TRBD2 (5 bases). Per germline, CDR1 SGHRS and CDR2 YFSETQ. Trimming stripped 4 bases from V and 2 bases from J, with 13 bases between. This CDR3 comprises 15 residues. The CDR3 DNA follows: TGCGCCAGCAGCCCGGGGTTGAGCACCTACAATGAGCAGTTCTTC. Translated, it gives CASSPGLSTYNEQFF.

The J gene is TRBJ2-1, the V gene TRBV9; 7 bases line up with TRBD1. With 4 bases clipped from V and 1 base from J, the junction kept 5 bases outside the gene matches. The CDR3 is 15 residues long. Germline assignment: CDR1 SGDLS and CDR2 YYNGEE. CDR3 amino acids: CASSNRDRSYNEQFF. CDR3 coding DNA: TGTGCCAGCAGCAACCGGGACAGATCCTACAATGAGCAGTTCTTC.

This chain joins TRBV4-3 and TRBJ1-2; D perhaps matches TRBD1 (6 bases). This CDR3 has 13 amino acids. V shed 1 base and J shed 10 bases, with 13 bases lying between them. CDR1 is LGHNA, CDR2 YSLEER, per germline. CDR3 sequence reads: CASSQAAGESYTF. The CDR3 nucleotides read TGCGCCAGCAGCCAAGCGGCAGGGGAGTCCTACACCTTC.

The chain recombines TRBV19 with TRBJ1-1, with 7 bases matching TRBD1. Germline CDR1 is LNHDA and CDR2 is SQIVND (reference sequence). V was pared by 5 bases and J by 11 bases, with 11 bases of the junction left unmatched. This CDR3 spans 13 amino acids. The CDR3 DNA reads TGTGCCAGTAGTTGGGGACAGTCCTTTTCCGCTTTCTTT. Its translation: CASSWGQSFSAFF.

This clone was counted a few times. The rearrangement links TRBV15 to TRBJ1-1, with D unresolved. This CDR3 contains 13 residues. Germline lookup yields CDR1 LNHNV and CDR2 YYDKDF (reference sequence). Trimming cost V 3 bases and J 0 bases, with 5 bases left between them. CDR3 amino acids: CATSSGMNTEAFF. The CDR3, as DNA: TGTGCCACCAGCAGCGGTATGAACACTGAAGCTTTCTTT.

The chain has TRBV6-4 and TRBJ2-3; a possible D gene is TRBD2 (6 bases). Germline assignment: CDR1 MRHNA and CDR2 SNTAGT. The CDR3 length is 13 residues. V lost 6 bases and J 0 bases, leaving 7 bases between the germline ends. In DNA, the CDR3 is TGTGCCAGCAGGGCGGGGAGCACAGATACGCAGTATTTT. Encoded protein: CASRAGSTDTQYF.

The chain combines TRBV7-9 with TRBJ2-3; D call uncertain. The CDR3 loop spans 13 amino acids. V lost 6 bases, J lost 4 bases, and 11 bases lay in between. Looked up from germline, CDR1 is SEHNR and CDR2 is FQNEAQ (reference sequence). As DNA, the CDR3 is TGTGCCAGCAGACCATTGGCCGCAGATACGCAGTATTTT. Encoded protein: CASRPLAADTQYF.

A single count supports this clone. This chain connects TRBV19 to TRBJ2-1; 7 bases are a match to TRBD2. This CDR3 comprises 14 residues. The V gene's germline CDR1 is LNHDA and CDR2 SQIVND (reference sequence). The junction had 9 bases not matched to a gene; V was cut back by 3 bases and J by 10 bases. The CDR3 here is CASSIWGGASEQFF. The DNA of the CDR3 is TGTGCCAGTAGTATCTGGGGGGGAGCGTCCGAGCAGTTCTTC.

The chain links TRBV6-1 to TRBJ2-7; 11 bases map to TRBD1. Germline loops: CDR1 MNHNS, CDR2 SASEGT. J gave up 0 bases and V 5 bases, and 3 bases lay outside the gene matches. The CDR3 totals 15 residues. CDR3 in amino acids: CASSPGTGGSYEQYF. The CDR3 DNA reads TGTGCCAGCAGTCCAGGGACAGGGGGCTCCTACGAGCAGTACTTC.

This clone has more than one count but fewer than ten. This sequence joins TRBV23-1 and TRBJ1-6; 7 nucleotides line up with TRBD1. TRBV23-1 is an open reading frame whose function is uncertain. The CDR3 totals 16 residues. After removal of 7 bases from V and 6 bases from J, the junction contained 12 bases not matched to a gene. The CDR3 nucleotides are TGCGCCAGCACTCGACGCAAGGGGGCATCTAATTCACCCCTCCACTTT. As protein: CASTRRKGASNSPLHF.

The rearrangement uses TRBV19 and TRBJ1-1, with D perhaps matching TRBD1 (6 bases). V was pared by 7 bases and J by 1 base, with 13 bases between. The germline CDR1 and CDR2 sequences are LNHDA and SQIVND (reference sequence). The CDR3 contains 14 residues. The CDR3 sequence: CASTEDRRNTEAFF. CDR3 nucleotides: TGTGCCAGTACCGAAGACAGGAGGAACACTGAAGCTTTCTTT. Using reference TRBV19 and TRBJ1-1 for the parts outside the CDR3, the full variable domain is DGGITQSPKYLFRKEGQNVTLSCEQNLNHDAMYWYRQDPGQGLRLIYYSQIVNDFQKGDIAEGYSVSREKKESFPLTVTSAQKNPTAFYLCASTEDRRNTEAFFGQGTRLTVV.

V is TRBV11-2 and J is TRBJ2-7; D possibly corresponds to TRBD1 (6 bases). Germline-derived CDR1 and CDR2 are SGHAT and FQNNGV. This CDR3 has 14 residues. Trimming left V 5 bases short and J 0 bases short, with 11 bases between. CDR3 amino acids: CASSRGFSSYEQYF. The CDR3 nucleotides read TGTGCCAGCAGCAGGGGGTTTAGCTCCTACGAGCAGTACTTC.

The chain links TRBV6-5 to TRBJ1-5, with TRBD1 as a possible D gene (5 bases). Germline V gene data show CDR1 as MNHEY and CDR2 as SVGAGI. The V and J ends lost 6 bases and 2 bases respectively, with 11 bases between them. The CDR3 contains 14 residues. This chain's CDR3 is CASSPAGRNQPQHF. The CDR3 DNA reads TGTGCCAGCAGCCCCGCAGGGCGCAATCAGCCCCAGCATTTT.

This chain uses TRBV19 with TRBJ2-5; the D is unclear. V lost 3 bases and J 1 base, leaving 9 bases between the germline ends. Per the germline V gene, CDR1 is LNHDA and CDR2 is SQIVND (reference sequence). The CDR3 extends over 14 amino acids. The CDR3 protein is CASSISQIQETQYF. In nucleotides, the CDR3 is TGTGCCAGTAGTATCTCTCAGATCCAAGAGACCCAGTACTTC. Full variable domain (outside the CDR3, taken from reference TRBV19 and TRBJ2-5): DGGITQSPKYLFRKEGQNVTLSCEQNLNHDAMYWYRQDPGQGLRLIYYSQIVNDFQKGDIAEGYSVSREKKESFPLTVTSAQKNPTAFYLCASSISQIQETQYFGPGTRLLVL.

V is TRBV10-2 and J is TRBJ1-5; D perhaps matches TRBD1 (6 bases). Trimming took 4 bases from V and 5 from J, leaving 12 bases between them. Looked up from germline, CDR1 is WSHSY and CDR2 is SAAADI. The CDR3 loop spans 14 amino acids. CDR3 bases: TGCGCCAGCAGTGGGACAGACGTCTATCAGCCCCAGCATTTT. It is translated as CASSGTDVYQPQHF.

In this sample, this clone turned up a few times. The chain carries TRBV7-2 and TRBJ2-6; the D is unclear. Germline CDR1 is SGHTA and CDR2 is FQGNSA. V lost 5 bases and J lost 0, with 5 bases in between. The CDR3 covers 14 residues. This CDR3 is CASSPSSGANVLTF. The CDR3 bases are TGTGCCAGCAGCCCTTCCTCTGGGGCCAACGTCCTGACTTTC.

V usage is TRBV29-1 and J usage is TRBJ1-1; TRBD1 aligns across 9 bases. Germline CDR1 SQVTM, CDR2 ANQGSEA. The CDR3 is 13 amino acids. The ends lost 7 bases at V and 4 bases at J; junction bases unmatched: 7. In DNA, the CDR3 is TGCAGCGCCAGGACAGGGGTGGCCACTGAAGCTTTCTTT. The encoded protein is CSARTGVATEAFF.

This clone came up a few times. The chain joins TRBV30 to TRBJ2-7, with D tentatively TRBD1 (5 bases). The CDR3 is 14 amino acids. V was trimmed by 7 bases and J by 5 bases, leaving 21 bases between them. Germline lookup yields CDR1 GTSNPN and CDR2 SVGIG (reference sequence). Written as DNA, the CDR3 is TGTGCCTATTGGGCAAGGGCAGGGAAGAACGAGCAGTACTTC. It specifies CAYWARAGKNEQYF.

The chain recombines TRBV7-2 with TRBJ1-1; the D gene is possibly TRBD1 (5 bases). V lost 5 bases to trimming and J lost 3 bases, with 10 bases between them. Germline lookup yields CDR1 SGHTA and CDR2 FQGNSA. The CDR3 loop spans 13 amino acids. CDR3 DNA: TGTGCCAGCAGCAAGCCAGGGCACACTGAAGCTTTCTTT. It translates to CASSKPGHTEAFF. Full variable domain (missing parts from reference TRBV7-2 and TRBJ1-1): GAGVSQSPSNKVTEKGKDVELRCDPISGHTALYWYRQSLGQGLEFLIYFQGNSAPDKSGLPSDRFSAERTGGSVSTLTIQRTQQEDSAVYLCASSKPGHTEAFFGQGTRLTVV.

This chain connects TRBV12-5 to TRBJ2-1; 11 nucleotides line up with TRBD2. The CDR3 is 15 residues long. Germline loops: CDR1 LGHNT, CDR2 FRNRAP. V lost 3 bases to trimming and J lost 6 bases; unmatched junction nucleotides: 4. This CDR3 is CASGLIAGGRNEQFF. DNA for the CDR3: TGTGCTAGTGGTTTAATAGCGGGGGGGCGCAATGAGCAGTTCTTC.

The V and J genes are TRBV18 and TRBJ2-7, with a possible D match to TRBD1 (6 bases). CDR3 length: 16 amino acids. V lost 0 bases, J lost 5 bases, and 17 bases lay in between. Per the germline V gene, CDR1 is KGHSH and CDR2 is LQKENI. This CDR3 is CASSPPKVQGYHEQYF. Written as DNA, the CDR3 is TGTGCCAGCTCACCACCGAAGGTACAGGGTTACCACGAGCAGTACTTC.